The 31 T cell receptor beta chains given below trace back to one sample, sequenced in a study of Graves' ophthalmopathy and Graves' hyperthyroidism. Amplification of the TCR beta CDR3 regions used RNA transcripts (as template). An initial RT-PCR round employing HTBI primers preceded a second-round multiplex PCR. TCRdb reprocessed the multiplex PCR reads with MiXCR, giving one entry per CDR3 protein. The repertoire holds around 670,000 distinct CDR3 sequences, with roughly 41% as singletons. What was sequenced was peripheral blood. Receptor source: an adult man with Graves' ophthalmopathy.

Many counts were recorded for this clonotype. The chain has TRBV11-2 and TRBJ1-1, with D tentatively TRBD1 (6 bases). Between the trimmed V and J ends, which lost 5 bases and 4 bases, there was a span of 14 bases. In germline, CDR1 is SGHAT, CDR2 FQNNGV. The CDR3 spans 14 residues. CDR3: CASSLAGVSTEAFF. CDR3 nucleotides: TGTGCCAGCAGCCTCGCAGGGGTGAGCACTGAAGCTTTCTTT. Combining the CDR3 with reference TRBV11-2 and TRBJ1-1 gives the whole variable domain EAGVAQSPRYKIIEKRQSVAFWCNPISGHATLYWYQQILGQGPKLLIQFQNNGVVDDSQLPKDRFSAERLKGVDSTLKIQPAKLEDSAVYLCASSLAGVSTEAFFGQGTRLTVV.

V and J are TRBV7-9 and TRBJ1-3; no reliable D call. The V and J ends lost 3 bases and 0 bases respectively, with 12 bases between them. In germline, CDR1 is SEHNR, CDR2 FQNEAQ (reference sequence). The CDR3 has 16 amino acids. For the CDR3, the DNA is TGTGCCAGCAGCTTGGAGTCGCCCCGCTCTGGAAACACCATATATTTT. Its protein product is CASSLESPRSGNTIYF.

The table lists this clonotype with many counts. The V gene is TRBV15, the J gene TRBJ1-1; D may be TRBD1 (6 bases). V lost 4 bases, J lost 6 bases, and 12 bases lay in between. Looked up from germline, CDR1 is LNHNV and CDR2 is YYDKDF (reference sequence). The CDR3 totals 13 residues. Here the CDR3 DNA reads TGTGCCACCAGCACTCGGGGGGGCGCTGAAGCTTTCTTT. This translates into CATSTRGGAEAFF.

Worth noting for this clonotype: At one end the junction does not follow the germline gene, possibly because of a read error. The chain uses TRBV7-3 and TRBJ2-2, with D perhaps matching TRBD1 or TRBD2 (5 bases each). The length of the CDR3 is 15 residues. The germline gives CDR1 SGHTA, CDR2 FQGTGA. CDR3 coding DNA: TGTACCAGCAGCTTAGGAGGACAGAACACCGGGGAGCTGTTTTTT. Encoded protein: CTSSLGGQNTGELFF.

The chain links TRBV20-1 to TRBJ2-2; 10 bases match TRBD2. Per germline, CDR1 DFQATT and CDR2 SNEGSKA (reference sequence). The CDR3 length is 15 residues. Trimming removed 0 bases from V and 5 bases from J; junction bases left unmatched: 3. The CDR3 DNA reads as TGCAGTGCTAGAGACGCACTAGCGGGGACCGGGGAGCTGTTTTTT. Protein: CSARDALAGTGELFF.

For this clonotype: Germline and junction disagree at one end, which may indicate a read error. V usage is TRBV3-1 and J usage is TRBJ1-5, with TRBD1 identical over 7 bases. This CDR3 is built from 13 residues. Germline values: CDR1 LGHDT, CDR2 YNNKEL (reference sequence). The CDR3 reads CASSLGQNQSQHF. CDR3 DNA sequence: TGTGCCAGCAGCCTGGGACAGAATCAGTCCCAGCATTTT.

This chain links TRBV9 with TRBJ1-2; no clear D. Germline CDR1 and CDR2: SGDLS and YYNGEE. The V and J ends lost 0 bases and 12 bases respectively, with 6 bases between them. The CDR3 runs 10 residues. The CDR3 region is CASSVAVNTF. Written as DNA, the CDR3 is TGTGCCAGCAGCGTAGCGGTAAACACCTTC. The whole variable domain, remainder taken from reference TRBV9 and TRBJ1-2, is DSGVTQTPKHLITATGQRVTLRCSPRSGDLSVYWYQQSLDQGLQFLIQYYNGEERAKGNILERFSAQQFPDLHSELNLSSLELGDSALYFCASSVAVNTFGSGTRLTVV.

Many counts were recorded for this clonotype. The chain joins TRBV11-2 to TRBJ1-2; weak D call: TRBD1 (5 bases). Trimming cost V 6 bases and J 7 bases, with 18 bases left between them. The V gene's germline CDR1 is SGHAT and CDR2 FQNNGV. This CDR3 spans 14 amino acids. CDR3: CASSTMGRASGYTF. CDR3 in DNA: TGTGCCAGCAGTACGATGGGCAGGGCGAGTGGCTACACCTTC.

The CDR3 coding sequence is TGCAGTGCTAGAGATGGGACAGGGGGCAATGAAAAACTGTTTTTT. Amino acid sequence: CSARDGTGGNEKLFF. The chain joins TRBV20-1 to TRBJ1-4; 12 bases map to TRBD1. This CDR3 comprises 15 residues. V was pared by 0 bases and J by 5 bases, with 1 base of the junction left unmatched. Per the germline V gene, CDR1 is DFQATT and CDR2 is SNEGSKA (reference sequence).

This rearrangement joins TRBV29-1 to TRBJ1-2; 7 bases fit TRBD1. Germline assignment: CDR1 SQVTM and CDR2 ANQGSEA. Losses at the gene ends were 8 bases for V and 2 bases for J; bases not matched to a gene: 11. The CDR3 sequence is 14 residues long. The CDR3 region has the DNA TGCAGCTTATCCGGACAGGCTTTGAACTATGGCTACACCTTC. As protein: CSLSGQALNYGYTF.

This clonotype occurred many times. The chain links TRBV20-1 to TRBJ2-7; D is ambiguous. The germline V gene has CDR1 DFQATT and CDR2 SNEGSKA (reference sequence). This CDR3 spans 12 amino acids. V was trimmed by 6 bases and J by 3 bases, leaving 12 bases between them. The CDR3 DNA sequence: TGCAGTGCGCCGCGGCAAGGCTACGAGCAGTACTTC. Its translation: CSAPRQGYEQYF.

As regards this clonotype: The junction and the germline gene differ at one end; a read error may be behind it. J is TRBJ2-2 and V is TRBV7-9; D gene ambiguous. Germline assignment: CDR1 SEHNR and CDR2 FQNEAQ (reference sequence). The CDR3 is made up of 17 amino acids. The CDR3 DNA is TGCGCCAGCAGCCAAGATAGGAACGGTGCGAACACCGGGGAGCTGTTTTTT. It codes for CASSQDRNGANTGELFF. The entire variable domain, with the rest obtained from reference TRBV7-9 and TRBJ2-2, is as follows: DTGVSQNPRHKITKRGQNVTFRCDPISEHNRLYWYRQTLGQGPEFLTYFQNEAQLEKSRLLSDRFSAERPKGSFSTLEIQRTEQGDSAMYLCASSQDRNGANTGELFFGEGSRLTVL.

This clonotype was counted ten times or more. The V call is TRBV12-3 or TRBV12-4, the J call TRBJ2-5; D perhaps matches TRBD2 (6 bases). The CDR3 consists of 13 residues. The V and J ends lost 3 bases and 5 bases respectively, with 10 bases between them. The CDR3 DNA follows: TGTGCCAGCAGTTTCGTGGGGAGGGAGACCCAGTACTTC. Translated, it gives CASSFVGRETQYF.

The chain couples TRBV7-2 to TRBJ2-7; 7 bases fit TRBD1. Trimming cost V 6 bases and J 7 bases; bases outside gene matches: 15. CDR3 length: 15 residues. Germline V lookup: CDR1 SGHTA, CDR2 FQGNSA. The CDR3 DNA is TGTGCCAGCAGTCCACTCTCCGCGACAGGGTATGAGCAGTACTTC. It is translated as CASSPLSATGYEQYF.

In its sample, this clonotype was seen many times. This rearrangement joins TRBV5-6 to TRBJ2-2, with 9 bases identical to TRBD2. This CDR3 has 16 amino acids. The V segment lost 3 bases and the J segment 2 bases; nucleotides outside the gene matches: 5. CDR1 is SGHDT, CDR2 YYEEEE, per germline. The CDR3 sequence is CASSSSSGVNTGELFF. DNA of the CDR3: TGTGCCAGCAGCTCGTCTAGCGGGGTTAACACCGGGGAGCTGTTTTTT.

At least ten counts were recorded for this clonotype. The chain joins TRBV25-1 to TRBJ2-2, with D perhaps TRBD1 or TRBD2 (5 bases each). This CDR3 has 18 residues. V lost 3 bases and J 4 bases, leaving 21 bases between the germline ends. Germline CDR1 is MGHDK and CDR2 is SYGVNS. CDR3 loop: CASSDWGKGWPSTGELFF. CDR3 nucleotides: TGTGCCAGCAGTGACTGGGGGAAGGGTTGGCCCTCCACCGGGGAGCTGTTTTTT.

The V call is TRBV5-1, the J call TRBJ2-7, with D hard to call. Germline V gives CDR1 SGHRS, CDR2 YFSETQ. This CDR3 is 13 amino acids long. V was shortened by 1 base and J by 5 bases, with 10 bases between the two germline ends. The CDR3 loop reads CASSLQGFDEQYF. The CDR3 region has the DNA TGCGCCAGCAGCTTGCAAGGGTTTGACGAGCAGTACTTC.

Remarks on this clonotype: One base away lies a much larger clone, so this may be a sequencing read error. The rearrangement uses TRBV15 and TRBJ1-1, with unresolved D. The CDR3 covers 14 residues. Germline loops: CDR1 LNHNV, CDR2 YYDKDF (reference sequence). The CDR3, as DNA: TGTACCACCAGCAGAGATGAGGCGAACACTGAAGCTTTCTTT. This encodes CTTSRDEANTEAFF.

This clonotype was recorded a few times. Compared with germline, one end of the junction differs, possibly owing to a read error. The chain carries TRBV9 and TRBJ2-7; 7 positions agree with TRBD1. The CDR3 is made up of 13 amino acids. Looked up from germline, CDR1 is SGDLS and CDR2 is YYNGEE. The CDR3 DNA reads TGTGCCAGCAGAGTAGGGGGCGGGTACGAGCAGTACTTC. It yields the protein CASRVGGGYEQYF.

The J gene is TRBJ2-5, the V gene TRBV7-8; D unresolved. The CDR3 totals 16 residues. Germline loops: CDR1 SGHVS, CDR2 FQNEAQ. Trimming stripped 1 base from V and 5 bases from J, with 17 bases between. The CDR3 reads CASSLVSSADRETQYF. Here the CDR3 DNA reads TGTGCCAGCAGCTTAGTTAGCAGCGCTGATAGGGAGACCCAGTACTTC.

This clonotype was counted ten times or more. The rearrangement joins TRBV10-2 to TRBJ2-6, with a tentative D call TRBD2 (5 bases). Germline assignment: CDR1 WSHSY and CDR2 SAAADI. V was clipped by 9 bases and J by 1 base, with 16 bases between them. There are 16 residues in the CDR3. CDR3 protein: CASRPGVVSGANVLTF. CDR3 in DNA: TGCGCCAGTAGACCCGGGGTTGTGTCTGGGGCCAACGTCCTGACTTTC.

The chain joins TRBV7-9 to TRBJ2-3; TRBD2 might be the D (5 bases). CDR1 and CDR2 from the germline V gene are SEHNR and FQNEAQ (reference sequence). This CDR3 has 15 amino acids. Trimming shortened V by 4 bases and J by 1 base, and 12 bases separated the two germline ends. The CDR3 loop is CASSSVGDGTDTQYF. The CDR3 nucleotides read TGTGCCAGCAGCTCCGTGGGAGACGGCACAGATACGCAGTATTTT.

This chain joins TRBV5-4 and TRBJ1-1; the D is unclear. V shed 4 bases and J shed 4 bases, with 11 bases lying between them. The CDR3 spans 13 residues. The V gene's germline CDR1 is SGHNT and CDR2 YYREEE (reference sequence). CDR3 DNA: TGTGCCAGCAGCCAGACCGTTTTCACTGAAGCTTTCTTT. Residues: CASSQTVFTEAFF.

The V gene is TRBV9, the J gene TRBJ1-3; D remains unclear. V lost 3 bases to trimming and J lost 2 bases, with 12 bases between them. This CDR3 comprises 15 residues. Germline assignment: CDR1 SGDLS and CDR2 YYNGEE. Written as DNA, the CDR3 is TGTGCCAGCAGCGGAGTTGTCGGTACTGGAAACACCATATATTTT. Amino acids: CASSGVVGTGNTIYF. The entire variable domain, with the rest obtained from reference TRBV9 and TRBJ1-3, is as follows: DSGVTQTPKHLITATGQRVTLRCSPRSGDLSVYWYQQSLDQGLQFLIQYYNGEERAKGNILERFSAQQFPDLHSELNLSSLELGDSALYFCASSGVVGTGNTIYFGEGSWLTVV.

V usage is TRBV7-9 and J usage is TRBJ1-3, with a tentative D call TRBD1 (6 bases). This CDR3 is built from 17 residues. V gave up 2 bases and J gave up 0 bases, with 14 bases separating them. Germline V CDR1 and CDR2: SEHNR, FQNEAQ (reference sequence). CDR3: CASSLWSGANSGNTIYF. CDR3 nucleotide sequence: TGTGCCAGCAGCTTATGGTCAGGGGCCAACTCTGGAAACACCATATATTTT. The variable domain in full, with the rest retrieved from reference TRBV7-9 and TRBJ1-3, is DTGVSQNPRHKITKRGQNVTFRCDPISEHNRLYWYRQTLGQGPEFLTYFQNEAQLEKSRLLSDRFSAERPKGSFSTLEIQRTEQGDSAMYLCASSLWSGANSGNTIYFGEGSWLTVV.

J is TRBJ1-2 and V is TRBV7-2; 10 nucleotides match TRBD1. The CDR3 consists of 14 residues. With V trimmed by 6 bases and J by 6 bases, 7 bases remained unmatched. Germline V lookup: CDR1 SGHTA, CDR2 FQGNSA. The chain's CDR3 is CASRKTGGSHGYTF. As DNA, the CDR3 is TGTGCCAGCAGAAAGACAGGGGGCTCACATGGCTACACCTTC.

In this sample, this clonotype turned up a few times. The chain has TRBV5-1 and TRBJ2-6; D may match TRBD1 or TRBD2 (5 bases each). Germline V gene sequence: CDR1 SGHRS, CDR2 YFSETQ. The CDR3 runs to 15 residues. The V and J ends lost 5 bases and 4 bases respectively, with 13 bases between them. Here the CDR3 reads CASRDGTSGANVLTF. In DNA form, the CDR3 reads TGCGCCAGCAGAGACGGGACGTCCGGGGCCAACGTCCTGACTTTC.

The gene calls are TRBV7-2 and TRBJ2-7; 7 nucleotides match TRBD2. Germline-derived CDR1 and CDR2 are SGHTA and FQGNSA. After removal of 6 bases from V and 4 bases from J, the junction contained 12 bases not matched to a gene. The CDR3 covers 15 residues. The CDR3 coding sequence is TGTGCCAGCAGTGAAGGGGAGGGTTTCATATACGAGCAGTACTTC. Translation gives CASSEGEGFIYEQYF.

This clonotype was found a few times. J is TRBJ2-3 and V is TRBV5-8; D is ambiguous. The germline gives CDR1 SGHTS, CDR2 YDEGEE. Trimming shortened V by 2 bases and J by 1 base, and 2 bases separated the two germline ends. This CDR3 is 12 amino acids long. The CDR3 spells CASSFGTDTQYF. Here the CDR3 DNA reads TGTGCCAGCAGCTTTGGCACAGATACGCAGTATTTT.

The chain couples TRBV7-9 to TRBJ1-3, with unresolved D. The length of the CDR3 is 17 residues. The V end lost 10 bases, the J end lost 0 bases, and 22 bases lay between the germline ends. In germline, CDR1 is SEHNR, CDR2 FQNEAQ (reference sequence). The CDR3: CAIRMEGAGLSGNTIYF. CDR3 nucleotide sequence: TGTGCCATCCGGATGGAGGGCGCTGGACTCTCTGGAAACACCATATATTTT.

As to this clonotype: Relative to the germline gene, one junction end is altered; a read error may explain this. This chain links TRBV24-1 with TRBJ1-5; tentative D call: TRBD1 (6 bases). This CDR3 region has 15 residues. Germline lookup yields CDR1 KGHDR and CDR2 SFDVKD. As DNA, the CDR3 is TGTGCCAGCAGTTACACGACAGGATTCAATCAGCCCCAGCATTTT. Translation gives CASSYTTGFNQPQHF.